The T cell receptor beta chain under discussion was sequenced for a study of T cell changes during pregnancy in multiple sclerosis. The assay was immunoSEQ multiplex PCR, and TCRdb's table has in-frame clones only and misses some. The table lists 80,000 or so clones, 92% of them singletons. Germline lookup yields CDR1 MRHNA and CDR2 SNTAGT. Between the trimmed V and J ends, which lost 0 bases and 10 bases, there was a span of 15 bases. The CDR3 has 14 amino acids. The chain recombines TRBV6-4 with TRBJ1-1, with a weak D call TRBD1 (5 bases). The sample consisted of peripheral blood, taken before pregnancy. This TCR came from a female donor with multiple sclerosis, enrolled in a pregnancy study. The CDR3 region has the DNA TGTGCCAGCAGTGACTCGGGGCCGCGGGGGGGAGCTTTCTTT. It translates to CASSDSGPRGGAFF.